This T cell receptor (beta chain) was identified in a study of blood T cell repertoires in COVID-19. Data came from immunoSEQ multiplex PCR; TCRdb stores just in-frame clones and leaves some out. Found here are roughly 12,000 clones, 82% of them singletons; the top ten hold 35% to 55%. This clone was seen a handful of times. The sample taken for sequencing was peripheral blood. This sequence was found in a man older than 75 with acute or convalescent COVID-19.

The CDR3, as DNA: TGTGCCAGCAGCTTAGTCGTTAACACTGAAGCTTTCTTT. It encodes CASSLVVNTEAFF. This rearrangement joins TRBV7-9 to TRBJ1-1; no clear D. V dropped 1 base and J dropped 2 bases, with 5 bases sitting between them. The CDR3 contains 13 residues. Germline V gene sequence: CDR1 SEHNR, CDR2 FQNEAQ (reference sequence).